The present entry profiles one T cell receptor (beta chain) with its context. The data originate from a study of monozygotic twins with inflammatory bowel disease. TCRdb reprocessed the 5' RACE reads, with one entry per CDR3 protein and no DNA. The sample totals approximately 380,000 distinct CDR3 sequences. This CDR3 is built from 20 residues. Germline CDR1 is SGHRS and CDR2 is YFSETQ. Sequenced sample: blood. V is TRBV5-1 and J is TRBJ2-4; TCRdb gives TRBD1 as the D gene, but with no DNA this cannot be confirmed. This sequence originates from a human donor with ulcerative colitis or Crohn's disease, or a healthy co-twin of an affected twin (not recorded which). CDR3 residues: CASSLASSGTGDLAKNIQYF.